These 7 T cell receptor beta chains were sequenced from one sample in a study of cytomegalovirus exposure and HLA in healthy donors. The PCR ran on 60 Vbeta and 13 Jbeta primers. Method: immunoSEQ multiplex PCR; TCRdb's copy keeps in-frame clones and lacks some. The sample includes 100,000 to 150,000 clones, 60% to 75% seen only once; the top ten take around 4%. The sequencing input was PBMCs. The receptors derive from a woman aged 50 to 65 in good health and CMV-seropositive.

The chain employs TRBV19 and TRBJ1-2; TRBD1 matches 7 bases. The germline CDR1 and CDR2 sequences are LNHDA and SQIVND (reference sequence). J was trimmed by 5 bases and V by 5 bases; bases with no gene match: 8. CDR3 length: 14 amino acids. CDR3 in amino acids: CASSLPTGRYGYTF. The CDR3 DNA reads as TGTGCCAGTAGTCTACCGACAGGGCGGTATGGCTACACCTTC.

This rearrangement joins TRBV11-2 to TRBJ2-2; perhaps TRBD1 as D (5 bases). The V gene lost 4 bases and the J gene lost 6 bases, with 12 bases spanning the gap. The CDR3 totals 14 residues. The germline CDR1 and CDR2 sequences are SGHAT and FQNNGV. The CDR3 sequence: CASSSQGVAGELFF. For the CDR3, the DNA is TGTGCCAGCAGCTCCCAGGGTGTAGCCGGGGAGCTGTTTTTT.

This clone was detected a few times. The chain is built from TRBV6-6 and TRBJ1-4; weak D call: TRBD1 (6 bases). Looked up from germline, CDR1 is MNHNY and CDR2 is SVGAGI (reference sequence). The V end lost 3 bases, the J end lost 4 bases, and 12 bases lay between the germline ends. This CDR3 has 15 residues. The chain's CDR3 is CASSYRTVLNEKLFF. The CDR3 nucleotides read TGTGCCAGCAGTTATCGGACAGTTCTTAATGAAAAACTGTTTTTT.

This rearrangement joins TRBV5-1 to TRBJ1-2; D gene uncertain. Trimming cost V 4 bases and J 5 bases, with 15 bases left between them. Germline-derived CDR1 and CDR2 are SGHRS and YFSETQ. The CDR3 contains 14 residues. The CDR3 region is CASSLPNAGYGYTF. In DNA, the CDR3 is TGCGCCAGCAGCCTACCGAATGCCGGGTATGGCTACACCTTC.

This chain connects TRBV20-1 to TRBJ1-4, with D uncertain. CDR3 size: 11 residues. Germline V gene data show CDR1 as DFQATT and CDR2 as SNEGSKA (reference sequence). Written as DNA, the CDR3 is TGCAGCTGGCGGGGAAATGAAAAACTGTTTTTT. The encoded protein is CSWRGNEKLFF.

The chain employs TRBV5-1 and TRBJ2-3; 7 bases are a match to TRBD1. The germline V gene encodes CDR1 SGHRS and CDR2 YFSETQ. V gave up 6 bases and J gave up 6 bases; unmatched junction bases: 10. The CDR3 spans 14 residues. The CDR3 region is CASTDSGGRDTQYF. CDR3 bases: TGCGCCAGCACCGATTCAGGGGGACGGGATACGCAGTATTTT.

The chain recombines TRBV5-5 with TRBJ2-5; D uncertain. This CDR3 spans 15 amino acids. Per germline, CDR1 SGHKS and CDR2 YYEKEE (reference sequence). Trimming stripped 1 base from V and 2 bases from J, with 12 bases between. The CDR3 nucleotides are TGTGCCAGCAGCTTGAGGTCTGCCAGGCAAGAGACCCAGTACTTC. Translation: CASSLRSARQETQYF. Drawing the rest from reference TRBV5-5 and TRBJ2-5, the complete variable domain is DAGVTQSPTHLIKTRGQQVTLRCSPISGHKSVSWYQQVLGQGPQFIFQYYEKEERGRGNFPDRFSARQFPNYSSELNVNALLLGDSALYLCASSLRSARQETQYFGPGTRLLVL.